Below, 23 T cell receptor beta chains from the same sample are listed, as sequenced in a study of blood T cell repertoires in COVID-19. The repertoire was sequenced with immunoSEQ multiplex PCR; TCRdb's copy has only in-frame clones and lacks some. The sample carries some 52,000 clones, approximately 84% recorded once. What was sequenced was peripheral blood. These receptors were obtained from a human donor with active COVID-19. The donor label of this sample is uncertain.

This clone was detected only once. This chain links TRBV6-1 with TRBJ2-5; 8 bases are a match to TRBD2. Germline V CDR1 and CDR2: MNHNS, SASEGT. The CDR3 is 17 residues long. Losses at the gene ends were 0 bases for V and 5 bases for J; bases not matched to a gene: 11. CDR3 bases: TGTGCCAGCAGTGAAGCGGGTAGCGGGGCCTCCGGGGAGACCCAGTACTTC. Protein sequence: CASSEAGSGASGETQYF.

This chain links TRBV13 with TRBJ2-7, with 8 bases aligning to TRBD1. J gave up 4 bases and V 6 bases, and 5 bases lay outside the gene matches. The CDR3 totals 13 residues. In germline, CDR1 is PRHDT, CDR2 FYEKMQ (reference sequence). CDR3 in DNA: TGTGCCAGCAGGCGACAGGGGTGGTACGAGCAGTACTTC. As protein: CASRRQGWYEQYF.

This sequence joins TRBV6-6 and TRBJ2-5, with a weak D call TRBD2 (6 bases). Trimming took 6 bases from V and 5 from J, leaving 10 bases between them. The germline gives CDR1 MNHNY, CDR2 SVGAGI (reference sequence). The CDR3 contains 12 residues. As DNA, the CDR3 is TGTGCCAGCAGGCCCGCGGGGGAGACCCAGTACTTC. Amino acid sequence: CASRPAGETQYF.

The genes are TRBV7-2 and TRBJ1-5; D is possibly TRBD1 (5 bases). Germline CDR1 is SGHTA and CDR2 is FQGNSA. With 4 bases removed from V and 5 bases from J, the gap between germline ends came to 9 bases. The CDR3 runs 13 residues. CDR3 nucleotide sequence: TGTGCCAGCAGCTCCAGGGAGGATCAGCCCCAGCATTTT. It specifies CASSSREDQPQHF. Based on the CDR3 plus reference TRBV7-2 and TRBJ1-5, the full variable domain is GAGVSQSPSNKVTEKGKDVELRCDPISGHTALYWYRQSLGQGLEFLIYFQGNSAPDKSGLPSDRFSAERTGGSVSTLTIQRTQQEDSAVYLCASSSREDQPQHFGDGTRLSIL.

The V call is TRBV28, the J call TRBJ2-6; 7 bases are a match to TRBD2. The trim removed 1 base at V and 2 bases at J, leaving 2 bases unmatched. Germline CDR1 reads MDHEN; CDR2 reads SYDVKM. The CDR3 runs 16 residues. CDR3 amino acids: CASSLLGGAGANVLTF. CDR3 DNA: TGTGCCAGCAGTTTATTGGGAGGGGCTGGGGCCAACGTCCTGACTTTC.

The CDR3 bases are TGTGCCAGCAGCTTGACTACAGGGGGTTTAGCAGATACGCAGTATTTT. Amino acid sequence: CASSLTTGGLADTQYF. The genes are TRBV5-4 and TRBJ2-3; 8 bases match TRBD1. In germline, CDR1 is SGHNT, CDR2 YYREEE (reference sequence). V dropped 1 base and J dropped 4; count of bases not matched to a gene: 8. The CDR3 has 16 residues.

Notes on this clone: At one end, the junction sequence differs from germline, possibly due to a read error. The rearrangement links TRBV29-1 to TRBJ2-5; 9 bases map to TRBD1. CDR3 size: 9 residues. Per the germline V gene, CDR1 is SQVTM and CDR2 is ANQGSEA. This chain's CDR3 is CSSGTGFDF. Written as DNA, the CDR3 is TGCAGCTCGGGGACAGGGTTCGACTTC.

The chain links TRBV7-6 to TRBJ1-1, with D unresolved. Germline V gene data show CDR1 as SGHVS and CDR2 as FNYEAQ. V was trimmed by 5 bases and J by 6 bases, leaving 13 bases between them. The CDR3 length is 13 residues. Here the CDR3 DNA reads TGTGCCAGCAGCCCGAGCCAGGCGTCTGAAGCTTTCTTT. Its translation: CASSPSQASEAFF.

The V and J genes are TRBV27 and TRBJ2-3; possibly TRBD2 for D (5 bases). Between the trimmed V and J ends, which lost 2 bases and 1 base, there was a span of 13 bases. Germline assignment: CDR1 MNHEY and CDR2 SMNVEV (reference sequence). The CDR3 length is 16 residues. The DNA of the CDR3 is TGTGCCAGCAGTTTACGGGGAGAGGGTCGCACAGATACGCAGTATTTT. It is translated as CASSLRGEGRTDTQYF.

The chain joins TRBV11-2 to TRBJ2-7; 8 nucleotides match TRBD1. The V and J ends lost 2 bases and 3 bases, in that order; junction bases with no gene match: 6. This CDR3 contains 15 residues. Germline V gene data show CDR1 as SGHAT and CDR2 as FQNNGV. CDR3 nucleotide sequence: TGTGCCAGCAGCTTAATTGGGACAGGCTTCTACGAGCAGTACTTC. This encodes CASSLIGTGFYEQYF.

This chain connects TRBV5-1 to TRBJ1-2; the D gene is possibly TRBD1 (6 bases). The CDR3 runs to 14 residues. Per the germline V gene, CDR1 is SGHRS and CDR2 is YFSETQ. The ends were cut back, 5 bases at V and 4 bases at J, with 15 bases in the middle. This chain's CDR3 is CASRGTPEAYGYTF. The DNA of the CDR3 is TGCGCCAGCAGGGGGACACCCGAGGCCTATGGCTACACCTTC.

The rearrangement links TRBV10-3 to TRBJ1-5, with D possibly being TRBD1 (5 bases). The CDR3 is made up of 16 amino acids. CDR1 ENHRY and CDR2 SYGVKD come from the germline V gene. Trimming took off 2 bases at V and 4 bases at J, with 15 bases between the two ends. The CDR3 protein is CAISEVRGGPNQPQHF. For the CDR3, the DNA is TGTGCCATCAGTGAGGTTAGGGGCGGACCAAATCAGCCCCAGCATTTT.

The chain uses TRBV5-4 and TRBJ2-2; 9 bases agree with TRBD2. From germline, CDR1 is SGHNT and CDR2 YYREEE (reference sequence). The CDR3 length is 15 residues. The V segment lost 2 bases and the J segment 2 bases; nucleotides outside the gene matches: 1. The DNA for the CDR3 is TGTGCCAGCAGCTTTAGCGGGGGTAACACCGGGGAGCTGTTTTTT. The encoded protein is CASSFSGGNTGELFF.

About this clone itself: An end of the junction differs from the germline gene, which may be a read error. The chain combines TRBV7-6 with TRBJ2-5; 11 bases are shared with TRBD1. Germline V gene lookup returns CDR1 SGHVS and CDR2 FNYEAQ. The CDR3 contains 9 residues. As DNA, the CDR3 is TGTGCCGGTGAGGGACAGGGGGACTTC. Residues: CAGEGQGDF. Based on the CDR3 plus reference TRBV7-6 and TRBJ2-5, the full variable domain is GAGVSQSPRYKVTKRGQDVALRCDPISGHVSLYWYRQALGQGPEFLTYFNYEAQQDKSGLPNDRFSAERPEGSISTLTIQRTEQRDSAMYRCAGEGQGDFGPGTRLLVL.

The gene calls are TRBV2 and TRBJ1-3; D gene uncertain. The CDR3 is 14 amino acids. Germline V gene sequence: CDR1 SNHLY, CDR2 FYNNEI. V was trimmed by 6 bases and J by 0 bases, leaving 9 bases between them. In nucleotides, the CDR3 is TGTGCCAGCAGCGTATCGTACTCTGGAAACACCATATATTTT. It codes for CASSVSYSGNTIYF.

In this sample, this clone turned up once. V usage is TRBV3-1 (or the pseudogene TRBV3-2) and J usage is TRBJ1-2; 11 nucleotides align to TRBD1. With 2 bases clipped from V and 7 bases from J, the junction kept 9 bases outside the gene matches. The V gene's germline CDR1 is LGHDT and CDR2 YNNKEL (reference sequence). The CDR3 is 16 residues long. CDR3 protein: CASSQYHGQGASGYTF. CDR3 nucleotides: TGTGCCAGCAGCCAATACCACGGACAGGGGGCCAGTGGCTACACCTTC.

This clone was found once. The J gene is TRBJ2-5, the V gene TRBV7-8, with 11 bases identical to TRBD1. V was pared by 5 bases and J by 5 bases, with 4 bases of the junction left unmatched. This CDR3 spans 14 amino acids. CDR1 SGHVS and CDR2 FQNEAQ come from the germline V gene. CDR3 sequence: CASSRGTGGETQYF. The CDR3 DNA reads TGTGCCAGCAGCCGAGGGACAGGGGGGGAGACCCAGTACTTC.

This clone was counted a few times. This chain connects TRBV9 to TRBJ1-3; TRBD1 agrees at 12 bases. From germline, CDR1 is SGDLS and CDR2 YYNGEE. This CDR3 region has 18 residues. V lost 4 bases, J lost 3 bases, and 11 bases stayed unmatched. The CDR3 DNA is TGTGCCAGCAGCCTACCGGGACAGGGGGCATCCCATGGAAACACCATATATTTT. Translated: CASSLPGQGASHGNTIYF.

The CDR3 loop reads CASSTTTFGTTYEQYF. CDR3 in DNA: TGTGCCAGTAGTACAACGACATTTGGAACCACCTACGAGCAGTACTTC. The chain has TRBV19 and TRBJ2-7; no reliable D call. CDR1 is LNHDA and CDR2 is SQIVND in the germline V gene (reference sequence). V dropped 4 bases and J dropped 2 bases, with 18 bases sitting between them. The CDR3 loop spans 16 amino acids.

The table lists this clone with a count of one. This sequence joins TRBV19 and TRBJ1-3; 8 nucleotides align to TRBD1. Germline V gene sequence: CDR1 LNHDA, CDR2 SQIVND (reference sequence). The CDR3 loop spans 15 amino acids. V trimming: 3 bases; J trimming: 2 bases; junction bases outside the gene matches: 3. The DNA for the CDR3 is TGTGCCAGTAGTATCGGGACAGGCCCTGGAAACACCATATATTTT. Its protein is CASSIGTGPGNTIYF.

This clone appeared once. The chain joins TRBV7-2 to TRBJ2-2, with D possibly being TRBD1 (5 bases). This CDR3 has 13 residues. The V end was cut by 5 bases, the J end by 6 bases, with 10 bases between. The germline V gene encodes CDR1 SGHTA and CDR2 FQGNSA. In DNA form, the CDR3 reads TGTGCCAGCAGCCTACAGGTCCCCGGGGAGCTGTTTTTT. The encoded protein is CASSLQVPGELFF.

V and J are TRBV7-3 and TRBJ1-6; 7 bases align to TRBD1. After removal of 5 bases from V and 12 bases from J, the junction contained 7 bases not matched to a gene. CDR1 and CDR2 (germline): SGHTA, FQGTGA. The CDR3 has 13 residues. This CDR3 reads CASSGQAREPLHF. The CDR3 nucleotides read TGTGCCAGCAGCGGACAGGCCCGGGAACCCCTCCACTTT.

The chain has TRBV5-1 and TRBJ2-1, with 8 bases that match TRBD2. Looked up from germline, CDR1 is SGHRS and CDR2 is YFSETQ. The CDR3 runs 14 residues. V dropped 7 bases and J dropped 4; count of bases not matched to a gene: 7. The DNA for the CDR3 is TGCGCCAGCTTCCCGGGACTAGAATACAATGAGCAGTTCTTC. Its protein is CASFPGLEYNEQFF.